In its sample, the clone carrying this T cell receptor beta chain was seen a few times. Its target is not known. These data belong to a study of identical twins. Study-wide results and caveats: For cord blood, abundant beta clonotypes had fewer insertions, unlike memory repertoires, which showed none.

MiXCR, applied by TCRdb to the 5' RACE reads, yields one record per CDR3 protein. Among about 300,000 distinct CDR3 sequences listed, approximately 13% were seen once. This sample was shared with a second study, whose subject was yellow fever vaccine responses in identical twins.

The TCR was taken from a young woman in good health. The specimen sequenced was CD8+ T cells sorted from blood.

The chain's CDR3 is CASSLDTLWTGELFF. In DNA, the CDR3 is TGTGCCAGCAGTTTGGACACCCTCTGGACCGGGGAGCTGTTTTTT. The V and J genes are TRBV28 and TRBJ2-2; TRBD1 is a possible D gene (5 bases). Looked up from germline, CDR1 is MDHEN and CDR2 is SYDVKM. Trimming stripped 3 bases from V and 5 bases from J, with 13 bases between. The CDR3 runs to 15 residues. Full variable domain (remainder filled in from reference TRBV28 and TRBJ2-2): DVKVTQSSRYLVKRTGEKVFLECVQDMDHENMFWYRQDPGLGLRLIYFSYDVKMKEKGDIPEGYSVSREKKERFSLILESASTNQTSMYLCASSLDTLWTGELFFGEGSRLTVL.